This TCR beta chain was sequenced in a study of blood T cell repertoires in COVID-19. Overall study: COVID-19 samples, acute and convalescent, were from the United States, Italy and Spain.

The authors' processing: Nucleated cell number was recorded as an estimate derived from reference gene primer amplification. Sequencing was performed with immunoSEQ multiplex PCR; in TCRdb, only in-frame clones are kept and a portion is missing. The V and J calls and clone size come from that table; D and trimming were worked out from the DNA. The sample holds about 50,000 clones; 70% to 85% are singletons and the top ten take 25%. This CDR3 comprises 12 residues. Trimming removed 3 bases from V and 6 bases from J, with 6 bases in between. What was sequenced was peripheral blood. The J gene is TRBJ1-5, the V gene TRBV12-3 or TRBV12-4, with D unresolved. The receptor was derived from a man aged 65-85 years with acute or convalescent COVID-19. CDR3 coding DNA: TGTGCCAGCAGTTTCGCGAGTCAGCCCCAGCATTTT. Its protein is CASSFASQPQHF.